One and the same sample provided the 11 T cell receptor beta chains below, sequenced in a study of T cell repertoires in cytomegalovirus infection. TCRdb used MiXCR to reprocess the reads, holding one entry per CDR3 protein. The sample includes about 740,000 distinct CDR3 sequences, 35% to 40% of them seen just once. The sample consisted of PBMCs. The source of these receptors is a human donor in good health (CMV status not recorded). Some clones in this sample may be carry-over from other donors' samples.

This rearrangement joins TRBV28 to TRBJ1-3, with D possibly matching TRBD1 (6 bases). V lost 6 bases and J lost 4, with 13 bases in between. CDR1 and CDR2 (germline): MDHEN, SYDVKM. The CDR3 has 14 amino acids. The CDR3: CASRKRGAGNTIYF. As DNA, the CDR3 is TGTGCCAGCAGGAAGAGGGGGGCCGGAAACACCATATATTTT.

This clonotype has only a few counts. The genes are TRBV3-1 and TRBJ1-1; TRBD1 is a possible D gene (5 bases). The V gene lost 3 bases and the J gene lost 4 bases, with 9 bases spanning the gap. Germline V lookup: CDR1 LGHDT, CDR2 YNNKEL (reference sequence). The CDR3 is 13 residues long. CDR3: CASSQGVATEAFF. In DNA, the CDR3 is TGTGCCAGCAGCCAGGGGGTGGCCACTGAAGCTTTCTTT. The full variable domain, in which reference TRBV3-1 and TRBJ1-1 provide the parts outside the CDR3, is DTAVSQTPKYLVTQMGNDKSIKCEQNLGHDTMYWYKQDSKKFLKIMFSYNNKELIINETVPNRFSPKSPDKAHLNLHINSLELGDSAVYFCASSQGVATEAFFGQGTRLTVV.

V usage is TRBV20-1 and J usage is TRBJ2-2, with 7 positions matching TRBD1. Looked up from germline, CDR1 is DFQATT and CDR2 is SNEGSKA (reference sequence). V lost 8 bases to trimming and J lost 4 bases; unmatched junction nucleotides: 10. There are 14 residues in the CDR3. DNA for the CDR3: TGCAGTTTTCTCGACAGGACAGGCACCGGGGAGCTGTTTTTT. Translated, it gives CSFLDRTGTGELFF.

The chain is built from TRBV12-3 or TRBV12-4 and TRBJ1-2; D gene ambiguous. The CDR3 is 12 amino acids. V was shortened by 3 bases and J by 2 bases, with 4 bases between the two germline ends. CDR3 coding DNA: TGTGCCAGCAGTTTTTTCAACTATGGCTACACCTTC. Translating gives CASSFFNYGYTF.

The V call is TRBV6-6, the J call TRBJ1-1; 9 bases match TRBD1. Germline CDR1 and CDR2: MNHNY and SVGAGI (reference sequence). This CDR3 region has 17 residues. J lost 4 bases, V lost 8 bases, and 17 bases had no gene match. The CDR3 loop is CASQGSTGGTMSTEAFF. CDR3 sequence (DNA): TGTGCCAGCCAAGGGTCCACAGGGGGCACCATGAGCACTGAAGCTTTCTTT.

In regard to this clonotype: Compared with germline, one end of the junction differs, possibly owing to a read error. The chain uses TRBV27 and TRBJ2-7, with 10 bases fitting TRBD1. This CDR3 has 14 amino acids. Germline CDR1 reads MNHEY; CDR2 reads SMNVEV (reference sequence). CDR3 in amino acids: CASKSGTGAYEQYF. The CDR3 DNA reads as TGTGCCAGCAAATCCGGGACAGGGGCATACGAACAGTACTTC.

This chain links TRBV4-1 with TRBJ1-4, with D unresolved. V lost 3 bases, J lost 5 bases, and 10 bases lay in between. The CDR3 extends over 14 amino acids. CDR1 MGHRA and CDR2 YSYEKL come from the germline V gene. The CDR3 sequence is CASSQPTGNEKLFF. The CDR3 bases are TGCGCCAGCAGCCAGCCGACGGGGAATGAAAAACTGTTTTTT.

The chain combines TRBV5-1 with TRBJ2-2; D gene unclear. The CDR3 is 13 residues long. Trimming pared 5 bases from V and 4 bases from J, leaving 9 bases between. CDR1 is SGHRS, CDR2 YFSETQ, per germline. The CDR3 DNA reads TGCGCCAGCAGGGAGATGGGCACCGGGGAGCTGTTTTTT. Its translation is CASREMGTGELFF. The full variable domain, its missing parts supplied by reference TRBV5-1 and TRBJ2-2, is KAGVTQTPRYLIKTRGQQVTLSCSPISGHRSVSWYQQTPGQGLQFLFEYFSETQRNKGNFPGRFSGRQFSNSRSEMNVSTLELGDSALYLCASREMGTGELFFGEGSRLTVL.

V gene TRBV28 combines with J gene TRBJ2-7; D may match TRBD1 or TRBD2 (5 bases each). There are 16 residues in the CDR3. Trimming stripped 6 bases from V and 4 bases from J, with 22 bases between. CDR1 and CDR2 from the germline V gene are MDHEN and SYDVKM. The CDR3 nucleotides read TGTGCCAGCAGCCCCCTTTTGGGGGACCCCGAATACGAGCAGTACTTC. This gives the protein CASSPLLGDPEYEQYF.

This clonotype appeared many times. The CDR3 loop reads CASSGDGWLYEQYF. The CDR3 region has the DNA TGTGCCAGCAGTGGGGACGGGTGGTTATACGAGCAGTACTTC. The rearrangement joins TRBV6-1 to TRBJ2-7; either TRBD1 or TRBD2 may fit D (5 bases each). This CDR3 is 14 amino acids long. V lost 4 bases and J lost 4, with 14 bases in between. Germline loops: CDR1 MNHNS, CDR2 SASEGT.

As concerns this clonotype: The missing conserved phenylalanine or tryptophan at the end of this CDR3 makes a read error likely. This chain links TRBV12-3 or TRBV12-4 with TRBJ1-6, with 7 nucleotides matching TRBD1. J was trimmed by 10 bases and V by 6 bases; bases with no gene match: 6. The CDR3 loop spans 13 amino acids. CDR3 region: CASRDRFESPLHL. Written as DNA, the CDR3 is TGTGCCAGCAGGGACAGGTTTGAGTCACCCCTCCACTTG.